Shown below are 16 T cell receptor beta chains from a single sample sequenced in a study of blood T cells in healthy people across ages. Sample-barcoded 5' priming and a J-beta primer mix drove a second PCR of about 6 to 11 cycles. Each CDR3 protein gets one entry after TCRdb re-called the 5' RACE reads with MiXCR. The repertoire holds approximately 800,000 distinct CDR3 sequences, around three fifths seen once, with 25% to 30% in the top ten. The specimen was blood. Receptors originate from a man between 35 and 55 years old in good health.

V is TRBV12-3 or TRBV12-4 and J is TRBJ1-5; D unresolved. The CDR3 totals 15 residues. Trimming removed 5 bases from V and 8 bases from J, with 19 bases in between. CDR3 amino acids: CASSQETDPREPQHF. CDR3 sequence (DNA): TGTGCCAGCAGTCAAGAGACGGATCCTAGGGAGCCCCAGCATTTT.

The chain recombines TRBV28 with TRBJ2-5, with 8 bases fitting TRBD2. With the DNA end fitting TRBJ2-7 better, the J assignment may be wrong. The germline gives CDR1 MDHEN, CDR2 SYDVKM. CDR3 length: 12 residues. The CDR3 reads CASESGGYEQYF. Here the CDR3 DNA reads TGTGCCAGCGAAAGCGGGGGCTACGAGCAGTACTTC.

This clonotype was seen once. The chain joins TRBV27 to TRBJ2-1, with D unresolved. V shed 4 bases and J shed 7 bases, with 14 bases lying between them. CDR1 is MNHEY and CDR2 is SMNVEV in the germline V gene (reference sequence). The CDR3 covers 14 residues. The CDR3 is CASSWTPDRNEQFF. CDR3 DNA: TGTGCCAGCAGTTGGACCCCTGATAGAAATGAGCAGTTCTTC.

This chain uses TRBV6-6 with TRBJ2-4, with D unclear. With the DNA end fitting TRBJ2-7 better, the J assignment may be wrong. The CDR3 totals 14 residues. The germline V gene has CDR1 MNHNY and CDR2 SVGAGI (reference sequence). The CDR3 loop is CASSYVPSRYEQYF. As DNA, the CDR3 is TGTGCCAGCAGTTACGTACCATCGAGATACGAGCAGTACTTC.

The chain carries TRBV3-1 and TRBJ2-1; no reliable D call. The germline gives CDR1 LGHDT, CDR2 YNNKEL (reference sequence). Trimming shortened V by 4 bases and J by 7 bases, and 17 bases separated the two germline ends. The CDR3 runs to 15 residues. CDR3 sequence: CASSRQTSMGNEQFF. The CDR3 region has the DNA TGTGCCAGCAGCCGGCAAACATCAATGGGGAATGAGCAGTTCTTC.

The V call is TRBV27, the J call TRBJ2-1; D is unresolved. Germline CDR1 MNHEY, CDR2 SMNVEV (reference sequence). This CDR3 is built from 14 residues. Trimming pared 4 bases from V and 6 bases from J, leaving 13 bases between. In nucleotides, the CDR3 is TGTGCCAGCAGTTCGAAAAGGATGGGCAATGAGCAGTTCTTC. This gives the protein CASSSKRMGNEQFF.

The rearrangement joins TRBV5-1 to TRBJ2-6, with D unclear. This CDR3 is 16 amino acids long. Germline values: CDR1 SGHRS, CDR2 YFSETQ. V was trimmed by 4 bases and J by 2 bases, leaving 13 bases between them. The DNA of the CDR3 is TGCGCCAGCAGCCCACCTTGGGTAGCTGGGGCCAACGTCCTGACTTTC. This codes for CASSPPWVAGANVLTF. Variable domain in full (rest from reference TRBV5-1 and TRBJ2-6): KAGVTQTPRYLIKTRGQQVTLSCSPISGHRSVSWYQQTPGQGLQFLFEYFSETQRNKGNFPGRFSGRQFSNSRSEMNVSTLELGDSALYLCASSPPWVAGANVLTFGAGSRLTVL.

V gene TRBV11-2 combines with J gene TRBJ2-3; D is ambiguous. Trimming removed 8 bases at V and 5 bases at J, with 17 bases between. The CDR3 spans 14 residues. Germline CDR1 is SGHAT and CDR2 is FQNNGV. CDR3 in amino acids: CASDDRLGIDTQYF. The CDR3 nucleotides are TGTGCCAGCGACGATAGACTTGGCATAGATACGCAGTATTTT.

V usage is TRBV3-1 and J usage is TRBJ1-2, with D perhaps TRBD1 (6 bases). CDR3 length: 13 amino acids. Per the germline V gene, CDR1 is LGHDT and CDR2 is YNNKEL (reference sequence). The V end was cut by 5 bases, the J end by 7 bases, with 14 bases between. The CDR3 sequence is CASSEHRDSGYTF. The CDR3 coding sequence is TGTGCCAGCAGCGAGCACAGGGATTCTGGCTACACCTTC.

This chain uses TRBV5-4 with TRBJ2-3, with D possibly TRBD1 on 6 matching bases. This CDR3 has 17 amino acids. Germline CDR1 reads SGHNT; CDR2 reads YYREEE (reference sequence). Trimming removed 1 base at V and 3 bases at J, with 18 bases between. CDR3 coding DNA: TGTGCCAGCAGCTTGCCAGGGGAAGTTGTGCGGACAGATACGCAGTATTTT. Translation: CASSLPGEVVRTDTQYF.

The chain employs TRBV12-3 or TRBV12-4 and TRBJ2-3; the match to TRBD2 covers 8 bases. V trimming: 7 bases; J trimming: 2 bases; junction bases outside the gene matches: 11. The CDR3 has 16 amino acids. The CDR3 region is CASNPTQRGYTDTQYF. CDR3 DNA: TGTGCCAGCAACCCAACTCAGCGGGGGTACACAGATACGCAGTATTTT.

This clonotype has only a few counts. The chain joins TRBV24-1 to TRBJ2-7, with TRBD1 identical over 11 bases. V lost 3 bases and J lost 1; bases outside the gene matches: 7. Germline CDR1 and CDR2: KGHDR and SFDVKD. The CDR3 contains 17 residues. The CDR3 nucleotides are TGTGCCACCAGTGATGTCCCGGGACAGGGGGGGTCCTACGAGCAGTACTTC. Residues: CATSDVPGQGGSYEQYF.

A single count supports this clonotype. The CDR3 reads CASRTALGGEKLFF. The CDR3 region has the DNA TGTGCCAGCAGAACAGCTTTAGGTGGTGAAAAACTGTTTTTT. The chain recombines TRBV12-3 or TRBV12-4 with TRBJ1-4; D not certain. Trimming cost V 6 bases and J 7 bases, with 15 bases left between them. CDR3 length equals 14 residues.

In its sample, this clonotype was seen many times. This chain uses TRBV5-1 with TRBJ2-2; TRBD2 aligns across 8 bases. J gave up 5 bases and V 4 bases, and 10 bases lay outside the gene matches. The germline V gene has CDR1 SGHRS and CDR2 YFSETQ. The CDR3 length is 16 residues. The CDR3 here is CASSVTSGGDTGELFF. DNA for the CDR3: TGCGCCAGCAGCGTAACTAGCGGAGGGGATACCGGGGAGCTGTTTTTT.

The chain carries TRBV20-1 and TRBJ1-2; 7 bases are a match to TRBD1. Germline V gene sequence: CDR1 DFQATT, CDR2 SNEGSKA (reference sequence). CDR3 length: 13 residues. V lost 1 base and J lost 7; bases outside the gene matches: 6. The CDR3 protein is CSARVGGGLGYTF. The CDR3 coding sequence is TGCAGTGCTAGAGTAGGAGGGGGCCTTGGCTACACCTTC.

The chain recombines TRBV5-5 with TRBJ2-5; 7 nucleotides line up with TRBD1. The J call may be incorrect, as the DNA end agrees better with TRBJ2-7. This CDR3 contains 14 residues. In germline, CDR1 is SGHKS, CDR2 YYEKEE (reference sequence). CDR3 sequence (DNA): TGTGCCAGCAGCAGCCGGGACAGTTTCTACGAGCAGTACTTC. Protein sequence: CASSSRDSFYEQYF.